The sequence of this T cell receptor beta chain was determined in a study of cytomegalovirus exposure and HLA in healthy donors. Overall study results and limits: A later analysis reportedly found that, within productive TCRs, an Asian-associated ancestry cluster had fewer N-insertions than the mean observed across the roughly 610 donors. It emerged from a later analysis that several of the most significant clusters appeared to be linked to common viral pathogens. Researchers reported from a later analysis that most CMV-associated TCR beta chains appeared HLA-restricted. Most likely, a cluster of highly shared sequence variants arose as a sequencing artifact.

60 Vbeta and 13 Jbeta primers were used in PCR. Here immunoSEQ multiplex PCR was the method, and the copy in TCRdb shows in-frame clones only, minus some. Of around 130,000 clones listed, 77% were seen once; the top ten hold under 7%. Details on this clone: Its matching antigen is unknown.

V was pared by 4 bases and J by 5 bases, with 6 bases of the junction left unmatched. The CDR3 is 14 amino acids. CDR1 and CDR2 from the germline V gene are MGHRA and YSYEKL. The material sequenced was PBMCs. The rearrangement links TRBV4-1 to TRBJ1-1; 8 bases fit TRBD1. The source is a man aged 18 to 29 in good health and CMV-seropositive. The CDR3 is CASSPRTGRTEAFF. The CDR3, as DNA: TGCGCCAGCAGCCCCAGGACAGGGAGGACTGAAGCTTTCTTT.